This note documents a single T cell receptor (beta chain) sequence. These data belong to a study of neoadjuvant anti-PD-1 for oral cavity cancer. Only in-frame clones appear in the TCRdb table, and some are missing; sequencing was by immunoSEQ multiplex PCR. The sample lists tens of thousands of clones, 65% to 85% occurring once. The V end was cut by 5 bases, the J end by 16 bases, with 18 bases between. The CDR3 sequence is 12 residues long. The germline CDR1 and CDR2 sequences are SGHAT and FQNNGV. The input for sequencing was PBMCs, taken before nivolumab (anti-PD-1) treatment. J is TRBJ2-1 and V is TRBV11-2; possibly TRBD1 for D (6 bases). The TCR comes from a person between 40 and 79 years old with oral cavity squamous cell carcinoma. The CDR3 region is CASSPSRQAVFF. CDR3 sequence (DNA): TGTGCCAGCAGCCCCTCCCGACAGGCGGTTTTCTTC.